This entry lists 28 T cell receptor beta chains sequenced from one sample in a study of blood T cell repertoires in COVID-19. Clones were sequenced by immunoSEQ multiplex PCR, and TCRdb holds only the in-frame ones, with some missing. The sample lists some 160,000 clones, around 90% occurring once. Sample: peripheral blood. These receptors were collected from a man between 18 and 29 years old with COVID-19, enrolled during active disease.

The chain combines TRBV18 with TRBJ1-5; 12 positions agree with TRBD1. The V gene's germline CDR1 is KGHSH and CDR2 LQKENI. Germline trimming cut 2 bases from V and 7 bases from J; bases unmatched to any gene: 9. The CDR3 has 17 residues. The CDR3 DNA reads TGTGCCAGCTCACCAGTATACCGGGACAGGGGGCCGCAGCCCCAGCATTTT. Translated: CASSPVYRDRGPQPQHF. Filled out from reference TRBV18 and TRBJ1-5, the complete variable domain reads NAGVMQNPRHLVRRRGQEARLRCSPMKGHSHVYWYRQLPEEGLKFMVYLQKENIIDESGMPKERFSAEFPKEGPSILRIQQVVRGDSAAYFCASSPVYRDRGPQPQHFGDGTRLSIL.

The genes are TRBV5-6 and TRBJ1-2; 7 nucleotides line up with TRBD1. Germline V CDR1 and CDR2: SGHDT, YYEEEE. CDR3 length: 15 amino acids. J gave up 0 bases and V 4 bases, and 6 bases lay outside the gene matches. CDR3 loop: CASSGRTGSNYGYTF. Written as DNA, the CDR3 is TGTGCCAGCAGCGGGAGGACAGGTTCTAACTATGGCTACACCTTC.

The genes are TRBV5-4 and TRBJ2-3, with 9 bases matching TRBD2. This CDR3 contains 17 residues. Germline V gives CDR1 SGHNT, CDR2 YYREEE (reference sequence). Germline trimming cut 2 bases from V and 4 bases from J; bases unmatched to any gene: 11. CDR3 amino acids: CASSFGRTSGSSDTQYF. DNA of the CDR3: TGTGCCAGCAGCTTCGGTCGAACTAGCGGGTCCTCAGATACGCAGTATTTT.

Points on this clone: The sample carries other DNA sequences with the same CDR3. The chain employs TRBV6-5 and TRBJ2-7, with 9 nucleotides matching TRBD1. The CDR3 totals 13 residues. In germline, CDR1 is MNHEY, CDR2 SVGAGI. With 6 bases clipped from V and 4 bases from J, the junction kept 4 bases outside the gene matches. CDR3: CASRTGGSYEQYF. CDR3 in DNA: TGTGCCAGCAGAACAGGGGGCTCATACGAGCAGTACTTC.

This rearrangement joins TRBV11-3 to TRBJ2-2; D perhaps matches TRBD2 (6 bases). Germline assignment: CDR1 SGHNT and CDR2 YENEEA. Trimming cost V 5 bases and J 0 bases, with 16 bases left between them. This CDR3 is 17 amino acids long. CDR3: CASSPGGLDANTGELFF. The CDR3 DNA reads TGTGCCAGCAGCCCCGGGGGACTCGACGCGAACACCGGGGAGCTGTTTTTT.

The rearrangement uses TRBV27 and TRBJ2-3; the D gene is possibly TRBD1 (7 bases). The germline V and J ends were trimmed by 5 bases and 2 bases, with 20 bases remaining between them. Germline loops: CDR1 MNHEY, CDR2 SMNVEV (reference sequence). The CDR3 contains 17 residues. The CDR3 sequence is CASSTLLAGGTTDTQYF. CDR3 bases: TGTGCCAGCAGTACCCTATTGGCAGGGGGGACCACAGATACGCAGTATTTT.

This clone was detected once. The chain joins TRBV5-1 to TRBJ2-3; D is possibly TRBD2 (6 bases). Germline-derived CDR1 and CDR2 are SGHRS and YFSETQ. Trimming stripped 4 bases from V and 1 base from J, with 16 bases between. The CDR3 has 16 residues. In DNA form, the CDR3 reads TGCGCCAGCAGCCAGATGGGGGGAAGGGGCACAGATACGCAGTATTTT. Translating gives CASSQMGGRGTDTQYF.

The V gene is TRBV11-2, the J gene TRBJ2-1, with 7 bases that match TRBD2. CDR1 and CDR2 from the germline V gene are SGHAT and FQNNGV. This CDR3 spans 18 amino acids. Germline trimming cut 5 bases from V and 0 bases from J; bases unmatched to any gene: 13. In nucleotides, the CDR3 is TGTGCCAGCAGCCGGCAGCGGGACCCCATGAGCTCCTACAATGAGCAGTTCTTC. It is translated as CASSRQRDPMSSYNEQFF.

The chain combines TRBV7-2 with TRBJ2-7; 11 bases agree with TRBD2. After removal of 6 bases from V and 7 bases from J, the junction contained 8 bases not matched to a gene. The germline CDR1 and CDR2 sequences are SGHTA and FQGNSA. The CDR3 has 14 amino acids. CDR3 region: CASRLSGRAGEQYF. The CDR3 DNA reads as TGTGCCAGCAGGCTTAGCGGGAGGGCGGGGGAGCAGTACTTC.

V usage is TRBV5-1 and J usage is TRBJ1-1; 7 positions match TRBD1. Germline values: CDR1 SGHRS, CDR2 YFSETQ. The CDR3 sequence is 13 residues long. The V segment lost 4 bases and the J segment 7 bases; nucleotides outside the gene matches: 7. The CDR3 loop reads CASSIGTAIEAFF. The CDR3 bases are TGCGCCAGCAGCATTGGGACAGCCATTGAAGCTTTCTTT.

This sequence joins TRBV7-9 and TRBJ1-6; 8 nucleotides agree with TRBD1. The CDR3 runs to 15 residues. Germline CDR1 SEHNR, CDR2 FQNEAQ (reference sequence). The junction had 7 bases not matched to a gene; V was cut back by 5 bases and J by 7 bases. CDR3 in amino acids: CASSPRQGPNSPLHF. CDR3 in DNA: TGTGCCAGCAGCCCTAGACAGGGGCCCAATTCACCCCTCCACTTT.

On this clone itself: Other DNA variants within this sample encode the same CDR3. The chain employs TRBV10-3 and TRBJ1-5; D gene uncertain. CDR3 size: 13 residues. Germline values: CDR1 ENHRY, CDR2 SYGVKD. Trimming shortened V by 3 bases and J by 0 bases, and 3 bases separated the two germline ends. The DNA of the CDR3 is TGTGCCATCAGTGATATTAGCAATCAGCCCCAGCATTTT. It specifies CAISDISNQPQHF.

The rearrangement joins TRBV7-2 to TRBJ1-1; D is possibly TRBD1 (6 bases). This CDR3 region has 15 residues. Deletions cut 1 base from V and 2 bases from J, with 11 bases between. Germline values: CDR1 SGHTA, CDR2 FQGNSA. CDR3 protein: CASSLGGGANTEAFF. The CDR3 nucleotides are TGTGCCAGCAGCTTAGGAGGGGGGGCCAACACTGAAGCTTTCTTT. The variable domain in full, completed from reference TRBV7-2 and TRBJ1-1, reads GAGVSQSPSNKVTEKGKDVELRCDPISGHTALYWYRQSLGQGLEFLIYFQGNSAPDKSGLPSDRFSAERTGGSVSTLTIQRTQQEDSAVYLCASSLGGGANTEAFFGQGTRLTVV.

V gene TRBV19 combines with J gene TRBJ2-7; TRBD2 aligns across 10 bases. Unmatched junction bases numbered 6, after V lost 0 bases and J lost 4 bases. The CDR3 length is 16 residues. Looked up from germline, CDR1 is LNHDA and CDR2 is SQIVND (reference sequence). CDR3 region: CASSIDWASGSYEQYF. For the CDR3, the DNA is TGTGCCAGTAGTATAGATTGGGCTAGCGGGAGTTACGAGCAGTACTTC.

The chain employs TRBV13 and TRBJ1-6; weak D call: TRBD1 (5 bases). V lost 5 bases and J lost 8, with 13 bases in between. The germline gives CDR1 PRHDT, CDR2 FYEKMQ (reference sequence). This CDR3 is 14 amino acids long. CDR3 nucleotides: TGTGCCAGCAGCACGCAGGGTGTTGATTCACCCCTCCACTTT. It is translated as CASSTQGVDSPLHF.

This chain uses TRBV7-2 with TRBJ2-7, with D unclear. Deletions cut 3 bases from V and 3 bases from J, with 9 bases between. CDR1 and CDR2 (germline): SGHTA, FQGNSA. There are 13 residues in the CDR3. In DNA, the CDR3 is TGTGCCAGCAGCTTTACCGTGAGCTACGAGCAGTACTTC. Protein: CASSFTVSYEQYF. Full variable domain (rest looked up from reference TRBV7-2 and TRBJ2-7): GAGVSQSPSNKVTEKGKDVELRCDPISGHTALYWYRQSLGQGLEFLIYFQGNSAPDKSGLPSDRFSAERTGGSVSTLTIQRTQQEDSAVYLCASSFTVSYEQYFGPGTRLTVT.

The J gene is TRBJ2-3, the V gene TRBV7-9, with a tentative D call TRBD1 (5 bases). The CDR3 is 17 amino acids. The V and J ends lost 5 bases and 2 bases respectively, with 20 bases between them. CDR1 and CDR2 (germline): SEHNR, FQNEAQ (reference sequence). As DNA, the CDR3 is TGTGCCAGCAGCCATTTCCCCAGGGATCGGGCCACAGATACGCAGTATTTT. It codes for CASSHFPRDRATDTQYF.

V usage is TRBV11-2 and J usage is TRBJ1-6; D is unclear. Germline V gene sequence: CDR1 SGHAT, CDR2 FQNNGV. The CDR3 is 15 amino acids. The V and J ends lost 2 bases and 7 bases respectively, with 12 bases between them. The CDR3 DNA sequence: TGTGCCAGCAGCTTAAGACACAGAACGAATTCACCCCTCCACTTT. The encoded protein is CASSLRHRTNSPLHF.

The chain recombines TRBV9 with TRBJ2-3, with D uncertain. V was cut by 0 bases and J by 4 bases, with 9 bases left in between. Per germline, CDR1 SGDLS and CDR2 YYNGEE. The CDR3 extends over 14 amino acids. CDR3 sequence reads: CASSVVSKADTQYF. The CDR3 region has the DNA TGTGCCAGCAGCGTAGTTAGCAAGGCAGATACGCAGTATTTT. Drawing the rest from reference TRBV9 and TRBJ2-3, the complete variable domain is DSGVTQTPKHLITATGQRVTLRCSPRSGDLSVYWYQQSLDQGLQFLIQYYNGEERAKGNILERFSAQQFPDLHSELNLSSLELGDSALYFCASSVVSKADTQYFGPGTRLTVL.

The CDR3 sequence is CASSQASNSDEQYF. In DNA, the CDR3 is TGTGCCAGCAGCCAGGCTAGCAATAGCGACGAGCAGTACTTC. The J gene is TRBJ2-7, the V gene TRBV3-1 (or the pseudogene TRBV3-2), with TRBD2 as a possible D gene (5 bases). Deletions cut 3 bases from V and 5 bases from J, with 14 bases between. The CDR3 has 14 amino acids. Germline V gene lookup returns CDR1 LGHDT and CDR2 YNNKEL (reference sequence).

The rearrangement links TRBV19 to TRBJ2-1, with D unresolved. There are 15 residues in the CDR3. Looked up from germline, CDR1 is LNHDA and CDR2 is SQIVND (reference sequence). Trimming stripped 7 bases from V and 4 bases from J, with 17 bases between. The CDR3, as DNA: TGTGCCAGTAAATCCCAAGCGAACATATACAATGAGCAGTTCTTC. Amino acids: CASKSQANIYNEQFF.

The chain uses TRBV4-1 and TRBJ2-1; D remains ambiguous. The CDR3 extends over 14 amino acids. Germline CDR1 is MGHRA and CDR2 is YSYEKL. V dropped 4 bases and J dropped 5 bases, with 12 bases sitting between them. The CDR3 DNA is TGCGCCAGCAGCCCGAGTTCAAGAGACAATGAGCAGTTCTTC. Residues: CASSPSSRDNEQFF.

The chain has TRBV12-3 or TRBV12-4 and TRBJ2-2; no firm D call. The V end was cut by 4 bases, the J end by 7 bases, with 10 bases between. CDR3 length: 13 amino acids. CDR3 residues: CASSSRFHGELFF. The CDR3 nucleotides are TGTGCCAGCAGTTCCAGGTTTCACGGGGAGCTGTTTTTT.

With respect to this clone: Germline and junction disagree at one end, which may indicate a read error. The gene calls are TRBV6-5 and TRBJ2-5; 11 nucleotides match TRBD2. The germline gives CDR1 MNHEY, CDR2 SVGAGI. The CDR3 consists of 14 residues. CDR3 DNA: TGTGCCAGCAGTCGACAGGGGACTAGCGGCCGCTGGGACTTC. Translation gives CASSRQGTSGRWDF.

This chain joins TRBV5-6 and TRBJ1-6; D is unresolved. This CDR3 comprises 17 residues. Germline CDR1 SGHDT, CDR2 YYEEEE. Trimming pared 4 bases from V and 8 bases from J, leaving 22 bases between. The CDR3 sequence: CASSTGLSDPMDSPLHF. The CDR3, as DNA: TGTGCCAGCAGCACCGGTTTGAGCGACCCTATGGATTCACCCCTCCACTTT.

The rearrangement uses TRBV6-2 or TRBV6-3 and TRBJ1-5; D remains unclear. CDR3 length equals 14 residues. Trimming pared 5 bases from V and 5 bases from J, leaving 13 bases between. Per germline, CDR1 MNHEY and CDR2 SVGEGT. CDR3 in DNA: TGTGCCAGCAGTCCCCGGGGTAAGGATCAGCCCCAGCATTTT. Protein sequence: CASSPRGKDQPQHF.

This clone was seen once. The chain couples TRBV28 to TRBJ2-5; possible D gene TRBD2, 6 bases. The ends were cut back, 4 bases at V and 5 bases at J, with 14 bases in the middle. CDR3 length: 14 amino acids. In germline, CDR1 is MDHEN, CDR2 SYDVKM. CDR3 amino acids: CASSSAGRWETQYF. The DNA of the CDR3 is TGTGCCAGCAGTTCCGCAGGGAGGTGGGAGACCCAGTACTTC.

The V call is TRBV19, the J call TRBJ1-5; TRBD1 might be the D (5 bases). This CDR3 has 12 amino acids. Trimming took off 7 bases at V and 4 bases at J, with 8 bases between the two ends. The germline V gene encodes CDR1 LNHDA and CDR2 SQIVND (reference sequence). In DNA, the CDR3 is TGTGCCAGTATGGGGCGGAATCAGCCCCAGCATTTT. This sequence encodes CASMGRNQPQHF.